This T cell receptor (beta chain) was retrieved from a study of memory CD4+ T cells and cytomegalovirus serostatus. On the study more broadly: Donors were healthy Belgian adults, under 10 CMV seropositive and 20 to 25 seronegative. Study-wide points: CD4+ memory repertoires contained about two fifths of the 164 reported CMV TCRbeta sequences.

With 5 bases clipped from V and 7 bases from J, the junction kept 7 bases outside the gene matches. CDR3 length: 14 amino acids. The germline CDR1 and CDR2 sequences are MGHRA and YSYEKL. Measured with immunoSEQ multiplex PCR; TCRdb has only the in-frame clones, and not every one. This table has 35,000 to 50,000 clones, over 70% appearing once. Comments on this clone: Its cognate antigen is unknown.

Single viable CD3+CD4+CD8-CD45RO+ cells were sorted as the memory CD4+ T cells. Serostatus was set by detecting CMV pp150, pp28, p38, p52 IgG. After thawing, CD4+ T cells were positively selected. Sequencing was carried out using memory CD4+ T cells from blood. The chain joins TRBV4-1 to TRBJ1-5; 8 nucleotides align to TRBD1. The clonotype comes from an adult in good health and CMV-seronegative. The CDR3 DNA sequence: TGCGCCAGCAGCACTCAGGGGGCTCACCAGCCCCAGCATTTT. Amino acid sequence: CASSTQGAHQPQHF.